This T cell receptor (beta chain) was recorded in a study of vaccination and CD4 T cells after COVID-19. Treatment reported: approximately 10-day PBMC culture with coronavirus spike peptide pools or control peptides (ViraFEST assay). On this clonotype: Its target is unknown.

The Oncomine TCR Beta short-read assay sequenced DNA from cultured CD4+ T cells. TCRdb re-called the PCR reads with MiXCR, one entry per CDR3 protein. Of approximately 12,000 distinct CDR3 sequences in the sample, around 20% were seen once. Sequencing was performed on CD4+ T cells from blood, cultured in vitro, taken before SARS-CoV-2 vaccination. The TCR comes from a human donor who received a COVID-19 vaccine.

CDR3: CASSLGVQVSTDTQYF. The CDR3, as DNA: TGCGCCAGCAGCTTGGGTGTACAGGTTAGCACAGATACGCAGTATTTT. The V and J genes are TRBV5-1 and TRBJ2-3; maybe TRBD1 (5 bases). Germline V lookup: CDR1 SGHRS, CDR2 YFSETQ. The V end lost 0 bases, the J end lost 0 bases, and 11 bases lay between the germline ends. There are 16 residues in the CDR3. The entire variable domain, with the rest obtained from reference TRBV5-1 and TRBJ2-3, is as follows: KAGVTQTPRYLIKTRGQQVTLSCSPISGHRSVSWYQQTPGQGLQFLFEYFSETQRNKGNFPGRFSGRQFSNSRSEMNVSTLELGDSALYLCASSLGVQVSTDTQYFGPGTRLTVL.